This T cell receptor (beta chain) stems from a study of low-dose radiotherapy and immunotherapy resistance in tumors. The overall study: Nivolumab was given to patients as a 240 mg flat dose every two weeks, and ipilimumab at 1 mg/kg every six weeks. Both were delivered intravenously.

Primers used for first-strand cDNA, a TRAV- and TRBV-specific set, covered both alpha and beta chains. Amplification of TCRs used a constant-region primer and V-primer adapter for around 20 PCR cycles. In vitro transcription amplified isolated mRNA. TCRdb fed the reads into MiXCR, producing one record per CDR3 protein. Here the sample spans tens of thousands of distinct CDR3 sequences, roughly a sixth being singletons. The time point here: before trial treatment. Donors received a regimen that comprised nivolumab, ipilimumab, aspirin, low-dose cyclophosphamide and low-dose radiotherapy. Patients deemed eligible presented with advanced solid tumors lacking tumor-infiltrating lymphocytes. Sequencing used PBMCs, obtained before treatment. This clonotype originated in a male donor with prostate cancer.

The CDR3 sequence is CASSLVGSGDTQYF. As DNA, the CDR3 is TGCGCCAGCAGCTTGGTTGGTTCGGGAGATACGCAGTATTTT. The chain employs TRBV5-1 and TRBJ2-3; D is unresolved. The CDR3 runs 14 residues. From germline, CDR1 is SGHRS and CDR2 YFSETQ. V lost 0 bases and J lost 5, with 10 bases in between.